The clone carrying this TCR beta chain came up many times. To make TCR beta libraries, researchers used iRepertoire HTBI primers and Arm-PCR of CDR3 regions. A single record per CDR3 protein comes from TCRdb applying MiXCR to the multiplex PCR reads. The data hold about 560,000 distinct CDR3 sequences, with 15% to 20% observed a single time. This entry comes from a study of regulatory T cells in long-lasting Graves disease. Specified time point: newly diagnosed GD, antithyroid drugs for less than 3 months. RNA extracted from PBMCs served as the sequencing template. American Thyroid Association guidelines defined Graves' disease diagnosis. These data were also filed under a second study, of T cells in Graves' hyperthyroidism and ophthalmopathy. As that study records: Model-based prediction identified ophthalmopathy a median around 6.7 months prior to its onset.

Sequencing was performed on peripheral blood mononuclear cells (PBMCs), taken at new diagnosis, from a patient treated with antithyroid drugs. This receptor was taken from a man younger than 35 with Graves disease.

The CDR3 region is CASSSLRSPFSYEQYF. Written as DNA, the CDR3 is TGTGCCAGCAGTTCCCTGCGGAGTCCCTTTTCCTACGAGCAGTACTTC. This chain connects TRBV27 to TRBJ2-7, with unresolved D. Trimming stripped 4 bases from V and 1 base from J, with 17 bases between. The germline gives CDR1 MNHEY, CDR2 SMNVEV (reference sequence). The CDR3 runs 16 residues.